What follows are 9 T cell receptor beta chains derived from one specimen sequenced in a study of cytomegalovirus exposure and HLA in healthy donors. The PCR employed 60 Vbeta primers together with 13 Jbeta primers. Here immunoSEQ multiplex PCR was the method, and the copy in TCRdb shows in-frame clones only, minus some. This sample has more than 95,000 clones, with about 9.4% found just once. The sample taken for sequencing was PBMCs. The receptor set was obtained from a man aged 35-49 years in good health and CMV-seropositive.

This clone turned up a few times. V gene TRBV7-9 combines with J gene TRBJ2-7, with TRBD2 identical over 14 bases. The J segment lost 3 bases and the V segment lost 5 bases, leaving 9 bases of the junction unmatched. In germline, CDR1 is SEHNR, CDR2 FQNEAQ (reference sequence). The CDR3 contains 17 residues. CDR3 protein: CASSPLGTSGSLYEQYF. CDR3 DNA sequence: TGTGCCAGCAGCCCTCTCGGGACTAGCGGGAGCCTCTACGAGCAGTACTTC.

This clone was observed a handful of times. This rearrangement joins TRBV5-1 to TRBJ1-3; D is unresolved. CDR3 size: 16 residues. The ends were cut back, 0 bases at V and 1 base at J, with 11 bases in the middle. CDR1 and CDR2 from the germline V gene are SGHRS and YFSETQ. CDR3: CASSLEYLESGNTIYF. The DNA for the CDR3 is TGCGCCAGCAGCTTGGAGTACTTAGAATCTGGAAACACCATATATTTT.

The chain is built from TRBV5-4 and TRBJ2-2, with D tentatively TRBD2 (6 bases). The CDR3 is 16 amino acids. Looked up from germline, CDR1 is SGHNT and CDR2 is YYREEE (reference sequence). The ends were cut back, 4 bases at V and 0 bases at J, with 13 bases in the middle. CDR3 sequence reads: CASSTPGVPNTGELFF. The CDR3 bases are TGTGCCAGCAGCACACCGGGGGTGCCGAACACCGGGGAGCTGTTTTTT.

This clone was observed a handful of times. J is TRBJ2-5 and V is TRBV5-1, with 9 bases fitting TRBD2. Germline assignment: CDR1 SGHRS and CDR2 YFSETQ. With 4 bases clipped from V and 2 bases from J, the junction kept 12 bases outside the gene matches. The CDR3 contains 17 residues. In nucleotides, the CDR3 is TGCGCCAGCAGCCTCGGTTCAGCGGGAGGTTTACAAGAGACCCAGTACTTC. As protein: CASSLGSAGGLQETQYF.

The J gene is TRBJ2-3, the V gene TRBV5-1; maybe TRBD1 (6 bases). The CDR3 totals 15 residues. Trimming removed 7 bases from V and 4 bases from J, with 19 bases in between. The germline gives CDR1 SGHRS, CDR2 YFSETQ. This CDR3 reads CASRRLGATPDTQYF. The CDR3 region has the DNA TGCGCCAGCCGTCGTTTGGGGGCCACGCCAGATACGCAGTATTTT.

Here the CDR3 DNA reads TGTGCCAGCAAGGTCTGGTCAGGAATGAACACTGAAGCTTTCTTT. Encoded protein: CASKVWSGMNTEAFF. The rearrangement joins TRBV6-5 to TRBJ1-1; D remains ambiguous. The CDR3 is 15 amino acids. Trimming took 7 bases from V and 0 from J, leaving 15 bases between them. Germline V CDR1 and CDR2: MNHEY, SVGAGI.

The CDR3 region has the DNA TGTGCCAGCAGCTCGTCAGGGCACTCCTACGAGCAGTACTTC. It is translated as CASSSSGHSYEQYF. The chain combines TRBV27 with TRBJ2-7; tentatively, D is TRBD1 (5 bases). Germline V gene sequence: CDR1 MNHEY, CDR2 SMNVEV (reference sequence). V was cut by 6 bases and J by 0 bases, with 12 bases left in between. The length of the CDR3 is 14 residues.

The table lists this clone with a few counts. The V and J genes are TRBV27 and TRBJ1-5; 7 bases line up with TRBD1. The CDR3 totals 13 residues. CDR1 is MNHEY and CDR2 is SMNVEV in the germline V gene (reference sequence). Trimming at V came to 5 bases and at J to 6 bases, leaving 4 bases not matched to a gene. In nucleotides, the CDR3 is TGTGCCAGCAGTGAGCAGGGGGGTCAGCCCCAGCATTTT. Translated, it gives CASSEQGGQPQHF.

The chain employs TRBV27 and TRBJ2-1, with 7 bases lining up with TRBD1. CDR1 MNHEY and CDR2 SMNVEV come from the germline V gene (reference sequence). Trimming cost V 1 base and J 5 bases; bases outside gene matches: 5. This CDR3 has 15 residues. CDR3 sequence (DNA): TGTGCCAGCAGTTTATACCCCGACAGGGACAATGAGCAGTTCTTC. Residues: CASSLYPDRDNEQFF.